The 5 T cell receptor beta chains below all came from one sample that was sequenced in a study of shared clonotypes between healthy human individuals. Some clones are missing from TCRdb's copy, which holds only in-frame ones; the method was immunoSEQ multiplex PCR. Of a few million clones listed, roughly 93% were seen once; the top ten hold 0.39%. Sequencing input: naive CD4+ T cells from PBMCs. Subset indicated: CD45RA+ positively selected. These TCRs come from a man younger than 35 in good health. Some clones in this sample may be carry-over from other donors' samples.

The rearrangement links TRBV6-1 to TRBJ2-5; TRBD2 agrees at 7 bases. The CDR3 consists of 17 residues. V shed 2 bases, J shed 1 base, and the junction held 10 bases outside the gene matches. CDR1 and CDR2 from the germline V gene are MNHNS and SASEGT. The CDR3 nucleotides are TGTGCCAGCAGTGAACGCTGGCGGGAGAGCCCCCAAGAGACCCAGTACTTC. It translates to CASSERWRESPQETQYF.

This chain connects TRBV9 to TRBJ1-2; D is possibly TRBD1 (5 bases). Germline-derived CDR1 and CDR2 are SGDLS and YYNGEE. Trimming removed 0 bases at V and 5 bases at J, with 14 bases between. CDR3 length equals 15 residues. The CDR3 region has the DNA TGTGCCAGCAGCGTAGTAGGCGGGACGGATTATGGCTACACCTTC. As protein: CASSVVGGTDYGYTF. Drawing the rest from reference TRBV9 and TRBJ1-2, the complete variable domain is DSGVTQTPKHLITATGQRVTLRCSPRSGDLSVYWYQQSLDQGLQFLIQYYNGEERAKGNILERFSAQQFPDLHSELNLSSLELGDSALYFCASSVVGGTDYGYTFGSGTRLTVV.

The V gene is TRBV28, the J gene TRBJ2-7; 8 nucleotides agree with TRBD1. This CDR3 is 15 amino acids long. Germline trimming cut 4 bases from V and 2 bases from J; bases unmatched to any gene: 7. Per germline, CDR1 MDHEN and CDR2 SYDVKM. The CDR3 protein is CASSSPQGGTYEQYF. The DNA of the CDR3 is TGTGCCAGCAGTTCACCACAGGGGGGCACCTACGAGCAGTACTTC.

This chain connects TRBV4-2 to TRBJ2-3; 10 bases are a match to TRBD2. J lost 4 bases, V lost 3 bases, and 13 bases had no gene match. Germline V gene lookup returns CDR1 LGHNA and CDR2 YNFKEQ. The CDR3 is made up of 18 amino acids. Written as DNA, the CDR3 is TGTGCCAGCAGCCAGTCCCGGCGCCTAGCGGGAGTTCCAGATACGCAGTATTTT. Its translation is CASSQSRRLAGVPDTQYF.

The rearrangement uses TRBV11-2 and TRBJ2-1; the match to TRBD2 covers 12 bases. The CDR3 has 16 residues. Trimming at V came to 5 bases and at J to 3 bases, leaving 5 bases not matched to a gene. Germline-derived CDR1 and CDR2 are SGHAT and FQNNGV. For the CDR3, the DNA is TGTGCCAGCAGCCCCCAGGGACTAGCGGGCTACAATGAGCAGTTCTTC. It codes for CASSPQGLAGYNEQFF.